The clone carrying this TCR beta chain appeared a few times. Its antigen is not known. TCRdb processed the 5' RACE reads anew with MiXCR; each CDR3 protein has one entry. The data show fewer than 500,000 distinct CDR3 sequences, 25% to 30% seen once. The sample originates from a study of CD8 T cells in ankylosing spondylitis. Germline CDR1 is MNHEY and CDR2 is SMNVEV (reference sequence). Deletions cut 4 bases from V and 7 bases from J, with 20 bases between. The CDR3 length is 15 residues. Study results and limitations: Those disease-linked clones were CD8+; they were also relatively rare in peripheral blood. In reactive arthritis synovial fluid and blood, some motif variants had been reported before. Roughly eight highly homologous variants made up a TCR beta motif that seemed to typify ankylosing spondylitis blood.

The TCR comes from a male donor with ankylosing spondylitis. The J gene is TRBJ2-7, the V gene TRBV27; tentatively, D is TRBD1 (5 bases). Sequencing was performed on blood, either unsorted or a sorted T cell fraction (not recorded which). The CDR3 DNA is TGTGCCAGCAGTTACCTTGGGGCTGGGGAAAGGGAGCAGTACTTC. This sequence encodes CASSYLGAGEREQYF.